This is a list of T cell receptor beta chains from one sample in a study of T cell repertoires in cytomegalovirus infection. TCRdb processed the reads anew with MiXCR; each CDR3 protein has one entry. The sample shows 100,000 to 150,000 distinct CDR3 sequences, 8% to 9% of them seen only once. Sequencing was done on a sample of PBMCs. These TCRs come from a human donor in good health (CMV status not recorded). Some clones in this sample may be carry-over from other donors' samples. The CDR3 runs from the conserved cysteine through the conserved F or W. The D gene is left open where the match is weak. The listing skips clone size in some rows; elsewhere it reads once, few, many or a size class.

V: TRBV20-1; size: many; D: -; J: TRBJ2-1; CDR3: CSARDLGSNEQFF; DNA: TGCAGTGCTAGAGATCTCGGCTCGAATGAGCAGTTCTTC
V: TRBV6-2/TRBV6-3; size: many; D: -; J: TRBJ2-1; CDR3: CASKGTELTGSYNEQFF; DNA: TGTGCCAGCAAGGGGACGGAACTTACCGGCTCCTACAATGAGCAGTTCTTC
V: TRBV2; size: -; D: TRBD2; J: TRBJ2-3; CDR3: CASSGSGGGTDTQYF; DNA: TGTGCCAGCAGCGGTAGCGGGGGGGGCACAGATACGCAGTATTTT
V: TRBV12-3/TRBV12-4; size: -; D: -; J: TRBJ2-2; CDR3: CASAALGRELFF; DNA: TGTGCCTCGGCGGCCCTTGGCCGGGAGCTGTTTTTT
V: TRBV28; size: many; D: TRBD1; J: TRBJ2-5; CDR3: CAIHRTGGAETQYF; DNA: TGTGCCATTCATCGGACAGGGGGTGCCGAGACCCAGTACTTC
V: TRBV2; size: few; D: TRBD2; J: TRBJ2-5; CDR3: CASMTLAGDQETQYF; DNA: TGTGCCAGCATGACACTAGCGGGGGACCAAGAGACCCAGTACTTC
V: TRBV28; size: many; D: -; J: TRBJ1-4; CDR3: CASRAGFATNEKLFF; DNA: TGTGCCAGCAGAGCAGGGTTTGCAACTAATGAAAAACTGTTTTTT
V: TRBV7-2; size: many; D: -; J: TRBJ2-3; CDR3: CASSPSRLSTDTQYF; DNA: TGTGCCAGCAGCCCATCGCGTCTTAGCACAGATACGCAGTATTTT
V: TRBV7-8; size: many; D: -; J: TRBJ1-1; CDR3: CASSLRGTEAFF; DNA: TGTGCCAGCAGCTTGAGGGGGACTGAAGCTTTCTTT
V: TRBV28; size: many; D: -; J: TRBJ2-3; CDR3: CASSFSLTDTQYF; DNA: TGTGCCAGCAGTTTTTCCCTGACAGATACGCAGTATTTT
V: TRBV20-1; size: many; D: -; J: TRBJ2-3; CDR3: CSAQRADTQYF; DNA: TGCAGTGCTCAACGGGCAGATACGCAGTATTTT
V: TRBV15; size: few; D: -; J: TRBJ2-5; CDR3: CATSRGRTQETQYF; DNA: TGTGCCACCAGCAGAGGTCGGACACAAGAGACCCAGTACTTC
V: TRBV7-3; size: few; D: -; J: TRBJ2-7; CDR3: CASSLTGVHYERYF; DNA: TGTGCCAGCAGCTTAACAGGGGTGCACTACGAGCGGTACTTC
V: TRBV6-5; size: few; D: -; J: TRBJ2-7; CDR3: CASIGRGGEQYF; DNA: TGTGCCAGCATTGGACGGGGCGGGGAGCAGTACTTC
V: TRBV2; size: few; D: TRBD1; J: TRBJ2-1; CDR3: CASSWDRDWNEQFF; DNA: TGTGCCAGCAGTTGGGACAGGGATTGGAATGAGCAGTTCTTC
V: TRBV7-6; size: many; D: -; J: TRBJ2-3; CDR3: CASSEVRPTSYGAGDTQYF; DNA: TGTGCCAGCAGCGAAGTACGCCCTACTAGCTACGGGGCGGGAGATACGCAGTATTTT
V: TRBV5-4; size: -; D: TRBD2; J: TRBJ2-5; CDR3: CASSINSGATQETQYF; DNA: TGTGCCAGCAGCATAAATAGCGGGGCCACGCAAGAGACCCAGTACTTC
V: TRBV27; size: many; D: -; J: TRBJ1-2; CDR3: CASRGSGTPYGYTF; DNA: TGTGCCAGCAGGGGTTCCGGGACACCCTATGGCTACACCTTC
V: TRBV6-6; size: -; D: -; J: TRBJ1-1; CDR3: CAGSYFDSNTEAFF; DNA: TGTGCCGGCAGTTACTTCGACTCCAACACTGAAGCTTTCTTT
V: TRBV5-6; size: few; D: TRBD2; J: TRBJ2-7; CDR3: CASGSPGLAPHEQYF; DNA: TGTGCCAGCGGGAGCCCGGGACTAGCCCCACACGAGCAGTACTTC
V: TRBV6-1; size: many; D: TRBD2; J: TRBJ2-3; CDR3: CASRIAGGFLAQYF; DNA: TGTGCCAGCAGAATAGCGGGGGGCTTTTTAGCGCAGTATTTT
V: TRBV28; size: -; D: -; J: TRBJ2-1; CDR3: CASSWGIRNEQFF; DNA: TGTGCCAGCAGTTGGGGGATCAGGAATGAGCAGTTCTTC
V: TRBV12-3/TRBV12-4; size: many; D: TRBD2; J: TRBJ2-7; CDR3: CASSLGSGVYEQYF; DNA: TGTGCCAGCAGTTTGGGTAGCGGGGTTTACGAGCAGTACTTC
V: TRBV20-1; size: -; D: -; J: TRBJ2-5; CDR3: CSARDIRGVETQYF; DNA: TGCAGTGCTAGAGATATCCGGGGTGTGGAGACCCAGTACTTC
V: TRBV28; size: -; D: -; J: TRBJ1-2; CDR3: CTTGGRYTF; DNA: TGTACAACCGGGGGGCGCTACACCTTC
V: TRBV12-3/TRBV12-4; size: many; D: TRBD1; J: TRBJ1-1; CDR3: CASRKSRAGGTMNTEAFF; DNA: TGTGCCAGCAGAAAATCGAGGGCAGGGGGGACGATGAACACTGAAGCTTTCTTT
V: TRBV28; size: many; D: TRBD1; J: TRBJ1-1; CDR3: CASSLDRGMSDAFF; DNA: TGTGCCAGCAGTTTAGACAGGGGGATGTCGGATGCTTTCTTT
V: TRBV7-2; size: many; D: TRBD1; J: TRBJ1-1; CDR3: CASSPWTGNTEAFF; DNA: TGTGCCAGCAGCCCTTGGACAGGGAACACTGAAGCTTTCTTT